Each of the 24 T cell receptor beta chains below was sequenced from the same sample in a study of T cell responses to AZD1222 COVID-19 vaccine. Method: immunoSEQ multiplex PCR; TCRdb's copy keeps in-frame clones and lacks some. The sample has 90,000 to 130,000 clones, approximately 84% seen once. The material was peripheral blood, obtained on day 0 of AZD1222 vaccination. The receptor set was obtained from an adult in good health.

This clone is a singleton in its sample. This chain connects TRBV10-3 to TRBJ1-6; D is uncertain. Germline V gives CDR1 ENHRY, CDR2 SYGVKD. V was clipped by 0 bases and J by 9 bases, with 9 bases between them. The CDR3 is 14 amino acids. In nucleotides, the CDR3 is TGTGCCATCAGTGAGTCCGTGCTAGGTTCACCCCTCCACTTT. Translating it yields CAISESVLGSPLHF.

The chain carries TRBV3-1 (or the pseudogene TRBV3-2) and TRBJ1-5; D might be TRBD1 (5 bases). The CDR3 is 14 amino acids. Germline V gene lookup returns CDR1 LGHDT and CDR2 YNNKEL (reference sequence). V was pared by 1 base and J by 4 bases, with 8 bases between. The CDR3 loop is CASSQAGMNQPQHF. The DNA of the CDR3 is TGTGCCAGCAGCCAAGCAGGGATGAATCAGCCCCAGCATTTT.

The genes are TRBV27 and TRBJ1-5; 8 bases match TRBD1. J gave up 5 bases and V 5 bases, and 5 bases lay outside the gene matches. Per the germline V gene, CDR1 is MNHEY and CDR2 is SMNVEV (reference sequence). The CDR3 spans 14 residues. CDR3 nucleotides: TGTGCCAGCAGTCAAGGACAGGGCCATCAGCCCCAGCATTTT. Protein sequence: CASSQGQGHQPQHF.

The rearrangement uses TRBV3-1 (or the pseudogene TRBV3-2) and TRBJ2-1; D ambiguous. CDR3 size: 13 residues. Germline CDR1 reads LGHDT; CDR2 reads YNNKEL (reference sequence). V shed 3 bases and J shed 9 bases, with 12 bases lying between them. CDR3 DNA sequence: TGTGCCAGCAGCCATATATTCCCGGGTGAGCAGTTCTTC. This translates into CASSHIFPGEQFF.

The chain has TRBV3-1 (or the pseudogene TRBV3-2) and TRBJ2-5; TRBD1 aligns across 8 bases. V lost 10 bases to trimming and J lost 7 bases; unmatched junction nucleotides: 20. The CDR3 sequence is 16 residues long. Germline CDR1 reads LGHDT; CDR2 reads YNNKEL (reference sequence). The CDR3 DNA reads TGTGCCACCTCACTTGGAGACAGGGGAGACCTCTGGACCCAGTACTTC. The encoded protein is CATSLGDRGDLWTQYF.

This clone came up a few times. This chain links TRBV6-1 with TRBJ1-2; maybe TRBD1 (6 bases). The CDR3 totals 13 residues. Germline lookup yields CDR1 MNHNS and CDR2 SASEGT. Trimming removed 3 bases from V and 7 bases from J, with 12 bases in between. This CDR3 reads CASSDVGASGYTF. DNA for the CDR3: TGTGCCAGCAGTGACGTGGGGGCGAGTGGCTACACCTTC.

This clone has only a few counts. The rearrangement joins TRBV5-4 to TRBJ1-2; D unclear. Germline CDR1 and CDR2: SGHNT and YYREEE (reference sequence). Trimming left V 4 bases short and J 1 base short, with 14 bases between. The CDR3 contains 15 residues. The CDR3: CASSPQGRLNYGYTF. The DNA of the CDR3 is TGTGCCAGCAGCCCCCAAGGACGGCTTAACTATGGCTACACCTTC.

The rearrangement uses TRBV2 and TRBJ2-3; 8 bases line up with TRBD1. The V and J ends lost 6 bases and 0 bases, in that order; junction bases with no gene match: 5. Germline CDR1 is SNHLY and CDR2 is FYNNEI. This CDR3 contains 15 residues. The CDR3 sequence is CASRSRDRSTDTQYF. CDR3 coding DNA: TGTGCCAGCAGAAGCCGGGACAGGAGCACAGATACGCAGTATTTT.

The chain has TRBV9 and TRBJ1-2; TRBD1 might be the D (6 bases). Germline CDR1 SGDLS, CDR2 YYNGEE. The CDR3 is 16 amino acids. Trimming removed 5 bases at V and 7 bases at J, with 24 bases between. The chain's CDR3 is CASSPDQNRAMGGYTF. The CDR3 nucleotides read TGTGCCAGCAGTCCCGATCAAAACAGGGCAATGGGTGGCTACACCTTC.

The rearrangement joins TRBV5-1 to TRBJ1-5; 10 bases agree with TRBD1. CDR1 SGHRS and CDR2 YFSETQ come from the germline V gene. There are 15 residues in the CDR3. Trimming removed 0 bases from V and 6 bases from J; junction bases left unmatched: 3. For the CDR3, the DNA is TGCGCCAGCAGCTTGGAAGGACAGGGGGGTCAGCCCCAGCATTTT. As protein: CASSLEGQGGQPQHF.

This clone was seen once. This sequence joins TRBV3-1 (or the pseudogene TRBV3-2) and TRBJ2-7, with D perhaps TRBD2 (6 bases). CDR3 length equals 14 residues. From germline, CDR1 is LGHDT and CDR2 YNNKEL (reference sequence). The CDR3 bases are TGTGCCAGCAGCCAAGGGGGGGACGGCTCCCCCCATTCTGTG. It is translated as CASSQGGDGSPHSV.

A note on this clone: The sample carries other DNA sequences with the same CDR3. This sequence joins TRBV5-4 and TRBJ1-2, with 10 bases fitting TRBD1. The length of the CDR3 is 13 residues. Germline lookup yields CDR1 SGHNT and CDR2 YYREEE (reference sequence). With 3 bases clipped from V and 8 bases from J, the junction kept 4 bases outside the gene matches. The CDR3 DNA reads TGTGCCAGCAGCTGGGACAGGGGTGGAGGCTACACCTTC. Translation: CASSWDRGGGYTF.

The V and J genes are TRBV9 and TRBJ2-3; either TRBD1 or TRBD2 may fit D (5 bases each). Germline V gene data show CDR1 as SGDLS and CDR2 as YYNGEE. V was clipped by 4 bases and J by 6 bases, with 15 bases between them. CDR3 length: 14 residues. CDR3 loop: CASSLSGAGDTQYF. CDR3 coding DNA: TGTGCCAGCAGCTTGTCCGGGGCTGGGGATACGCAGTATTTT.

This chain connects TRBV5-1 to TRBJ2-1, with TRBD2 as a possible D gene (6 bases). Trimming pared 0 bases from V and 3 bases from J, leaving 13 bases between. Looked up from germline, CDR1 is SGHRS and CDR2 is YFSETQ. This CDR3 has 16 amino acids. The CDR3 here is CASSLAKGRGYNEQFF. The CDR3 nucleotides are TGCGCCAGCAGCTTGGCAAAGGGGCGGGGCTACAATGAGCAGTTCTTC.

The chain employs TRBV24-1 and TRBJ2-6, with no clear D. Germline V gene lookup returns CDR1 KGHDR and CDR2 SFDVKD. Trimming shortened V by 3 bases and J by 0 bases, and 2 bases separated the two germline ends. The CDR3 length is 14 residues. CDR3 loop: CATSDHSGANVLTF. Written as DNA, the CDR3 is TGTGCCACCAGTGATCACTCTGGGGCCAACGTCCTGACTTTC.

This sequence joins TRBV18 and TRBJ2-7, with D possibly matching TRBD1 (6 bases). The length of the CDR3 is 16 residues. The germline V gene encodes CDR1 KGHSH and CDR2 LQKENI. V was pared by 0 bases and J by 6 bases, with 18 bases between. Here the CDR3 reads CASSPPSLQGRGEQYF. The CDR3 DNA reads as TGTGCCAGCTCACCACCGTCTTTACAGGGTCGGGGCGAGCAGTACTTC.

J is TRBJ2-1 and V is TRBV4-2; 11 nucleotides align to TRBD2. Trimming cost V 0 bases and J 3 bases; bases outside gene matches: 4. This CDR3 is built from 17 residues. Germline V gene data show CDR1 as LGHNA and CDR2 as YNFKEQ. This chain's CDR3 is CASSQEIAGGRYNEQFF. The CDR3, as DNA: TGTGCCAGCAGCCAAGAGATAGCGGGGGGGCGCTACAATGAGCAGTTCTTC.

The chain has TRBV6-5 and TRBJ1-5; 8 bases fit TRBD1. Germline CDR1 and CDR2: MNHEY and SVGAGI. J gave up 8 bases and V 5 bases, and 11 bases lay outside the gene matches. CDR3 length: 15 residues. The CDR3 spells CASSLLNRGLKPQHF. In nucleotides, the CDR3 is TGTGCCAGCAGTCTCTTAAACAGGGGGTTGAAGCCCCAGCATTTT.

The chain links TRBV29-1 to TRBJ2-3; 13 bases fit TRBD2. V lost 1 base, J lost 4 bases, and 5 bases stayed unmatched. Germline CDR1 SQVTM, CDR2 ANQGSEA. The CDR3 covers 16 residues. This chain's CDR3 is CSVEVGTSGVSDTQYF. Written as DNA, the CDR3 is TGCAGCGTTGAAGTGGGGACTAGCGGGGTCTCAGATACGCAGTATTTT.

This rearrangement joins TRBV28 to TRBJ1-3; 10 bases fit TRBD1. With 6 bases clipped from V and 0 bases from J, the junction kept 8 bases outside the gene matches. CDR3 length equals 17 residues. CDR1 MDHEN and CDR2 SYDVKM come from the germline V gene. CDR3 sequence reads: CASSQAGQGDSGNTIYF. Here the CDR3 DNA reads TGTGCCAGCAGCCAAGCAGGACAGGGGGACTCTGGAAACACCATATATTTT.

V gene TRBV4-1 combines with J gene TRBJ1-5; 7 positions match TRBD1. CDR1 and CDR2 from the germline V gene are MGHRA and YSYEKL. The CDR3 has 15 residues. The V segment lost 0 bases and the J segment 8 bases; nucleotides outside the gene matches: 7. In nucleotides, the CDR3 is TGCGCCAGCAGCCAAGATGGGACAGTGGGTAAGCCCCAGCATTTT. Amino acids: CASSQDGTVGKPQHF.

For the CDR3, the DNA is TGCAGTGCCACAAACACTGAAGCTTTCTTT. Its protein is CSATNTEAFF. J is TRBJ1-1 and V is TRBV20-1; D is unclear. Trimming cost V 6 bases and J 2 bases, with 4 bases left between them. The CDR3 sequence is 10 residues long. Germline V gene lookup returns CDR1 DFQATT and CDR2 SNEGSKA (reference sequence).

This clone was seen a few times. V is TRBV9 and J is TRBJ2-2; D gene uncertain. V shed 0 bases and J shed 4 bases, with 7 bases lying between them. The CDR3 extends over 14 amino acids. Germline V gene sequence: CDR1 SGDLS, CDR2 YYNGEE. In nucleotides, the CDR3 is TGTGCCAGCAGCGTAGAAAGCGTCACCGGGGAGCTGTTTTTT. As protein: CASSVESVTGELFF.

For the CDR3, the DNA is TGTGCCAGCAGCTTGGCCACGGACGGCCCGTCACCCCTCCACTTT. This gives the protein CASSLATDGPSPLHF. V and J are TRBV11-2 and TRBJ1-6; D ambiguous. Looked up from germline, CDR1 is SGHAT and CDR2 is FQNNGV. The CDR3 covers 15 residues. Trimming stripped 3 bases from V and 10 bases from J, with 16 bases between.